Listed below are T cell receptor beta chains from one sample, sequenced in a study of cytomegalovirus exposure and HLA in healthy donors. Sequencing used immunoSEQ multiplex PCR; TCRdb keeps in-frame clones, though not all of them. The repertoire has around 250,000 clones, approximately 81% of them found once; the top ten carry about 8%. Sequences were obtained from PBMCs. These receptors came from a woman aged 60-75 years in good health and CMV-seropositive. The CDR3 runs from the conserved cysteine through the conserved F or W. D genes are given only for firm matches. Clone size, where shown, is once, few, many, or a class for clones that have expanded.

D: .
J: TRBJ1-6
size: .
V: TRBV25-1
DNA: TGTGCCAGCAGTGAACGGGGCGGGGATAATTCACCCCTCCACTTT
CDR3: CASSERGGDNSPLHF

D: .
J: TRBJ2-3
size: .
V: TRBV27
DNA: TGTGCCAGCACAGGGGTAACAGATACGCAGTATTTT
CDR3: CASTGVTDTQYF

D: .
J: TRBJ2-1
size: .
V: TRBV4-1
DNA: TGCGCCAGCAGCCAAGTTGGGGGGTACGATGAGCAGTTCTTC
CDR3: CASSQVGGYDEQFF

D: .
J: TRBJ1-4
size: .
V: TRBV29-1
DNA: TGCAGCGTCGCGGACAGTGATGAAAAACTGTTTTTT
CDR3: CSVADSDEKLFF

D: .
J: TRBJ1-1
size: .
V: TRBV19
DNA: TGTGCCAGTAAGTTCTATCGGAACACTGAAGCTTTCTTT
CDR3: CASKFYRNTEAFF

D: .
J: TRBJ2-7
size: .
V: TRBV6-1
DNA: TGTGCCAGCAGTGCTTTCCGGGACAACTCCTACGAGCAGTACTTC
CDR3: CASSAFRDNSYEQYF

D: .
J: TRBJ1-6
size: once
V: TRBV5-4
DNA: TGTGCCAGCAGCTTATCGGGTGGATCACCCCTCCACTTT
CDR3: CASSLSGGSPLHF

D: .
J: TRBJ1-1
size: once
V: TRBV7-9
DNA: TGTGCCAGCAGCCGGGAGGTTGGGAAGAACACTGAAGCTTTCTTT
CDR3: CASSREVGKNTEAFF

D: .
J: TRBJ1-1
size: .
V: TRBV5-6
DNA: TGTGCCAGCAGTCCTCGCGCTCGGAGCACTGAAGCTTTCTTT
CDR3: CASSPRARSTEAFF

D: .
J: TRBJ2-1
size: .
V: TRBV7-9
DNA: TGTTCCAGCAGCCTCAGGGGAGGGGTCGAAGATGAGCAGTTCTTC
CDR3: CSSSLRGGVEDEQFF

D: .
J: TRBJ2-1
size: .
V: TRBV14
DNA: TGTGCCAGCAGCCAAAACTTATACAATGAGCAGTTCTTC
CDR3: CASSQNLYNEQFF

D: TRBD2
J: TRBJ2-5
size: .
V: TRBV5-4
DNA: TGTGCCAGCAGCTTGGGTCTAGAGGCTAGCGGGAGGGGAGAGACCCAGTACTTC
CDR3: CASSLGLEASGRGETQYF

D: .
J: TRBJ2-1
size: .
V: TRBV7-9
DNA: TGTTCCAGCAGCTTAGATCAGCGGACGGGGGAGTTCTTC
CDR3: CSSSLDQRTGEFF

D: .
J: TRBJ1-2
size: .
V: TRBV7-9
DNA: TGTGCCAGCAGCCGCCCGGGTGACTATGGCTACACCTTC
CDR3: CASSRPGDYGYTF

D: .
J: TRBJ2-5
size: .
V: TRBV5-1
DNA: TGCGCCAGCAGCTTGGGGCCCACTCTAGCGCAAGAGACCCAGTACTTC
CDR3: CASSLGPTLAQETQYF

D: .
J: TRBJ1-2
size: once
V: TRBV19
DNA: TGTGCCAGTACCAACCCCGGAGTGTACTATGGCTACACCTTC
CDR3: CASTNPGVYYGYTF

D: .
J: TRBJ1-6
size: .
V: TRBV4-1
DNA: TGCGCCAGCAGCCAAGTACCGGGACTCGGTAATTCACCCCTCCACTTT
CDR3: CASSQVPGLGNSPLHF

D: TRBD1
J: TRBJ1-1
size: .
V: TRBV5-1
DNA: TGCGCCAGCAGCCTGACAGGGGAAATTGAAGCTTTCTTT
CDR3: CASSLTGEIEAFF

D: .
J: TRBJ2-7
size: .
V: TRBV9
DNA: TGTGCCAGCAGCGTAGGAGGAGACGAGCAGTACTTC
CDR3: CASSVGGDEQYF

D: .
J: TRBJ1-2
size: .
V: TRBV5-1
DNA: TGCGCCAGCAGCCCGGACTCAGACTATGGCTACACCTTC
CDR3: CASSPDSDYGYTF

D: .
J: TRBJ2-7
size: once
V: TRBV11-2
DNA: TGTGCCAGCAGACCCTGGCAGGGTGCCTCCTACGAGCAGTACTTC
CDR3: CASRPWQGASYEQYF

D: .
J: TRBJ1-5
size: .
V: TRBV18
DNA: TGTGCCAGCTCACCCGGGAACCTAGGCAATCAGCCCCAGCATTTT
CDR3: CASSPGNLGNQPQHF

D: .
J: TRBJ2-2
size: once
V: TRBV12-5
DNA: TGTGCTAGTGGTTTGGTACCGGGCGGGGAGCTGTTTTTT
CDR3: CASGLVPGGELFF

D: .
J: TRBJ1-2
size: .
V: TRBV28
DNA: TGTGCCAGCAGCATAACAGGGAGAGAATACACCTTC
CDR3: CASSITGREYTF

D: .
J: TRBJ2-7
size: .
V: TRBV27
DNA: TGTGCCAGCAGTTTGGGGCTGTCCTACGAGCAGTACTTC
CDR3: CASSLGLSYEQYF

D: .
J: TRBJ2-3
size: .
V: TRBV27
DNA: TGTGCCAGCAGTTTCACCGGGAGCCCAGATACGCAGTATTTT
CDR3: CASSFTGSPDTQYF

D: TRBD1
J: TRBJ2-7
size: .
V: TRBV5-1
DNA: TGCGCCAGCAGCGATCAAGGGGGCAAGTACGAGCAGTACTTC
CDR3: CASSDQGGKYEQYF

D: .
J: TRBJ2-7
size: .
V: TRBV28
DNA: TGTGCCAGCAGTTCGCCTTGGGGGGACGCGGGCTACGAGCAGTACTTC
CDR3: CASSSPWGDAGYEQYF

D: .
J: TRBJ1-1
size: .
V: TRBV19
DNA: TGTGCCAGTAGTCCTCCGGGAATCAAGACTGAAGCTTTCTTT
CDR3: CASSPPGIKTEAFF

D: .
J: TRBJ2-2
size: once
V: TRBV5-4
DNA: TGTGCCAGCAGCACCGGGCAAGGGGCCATAACCGGGGAGCTGTTTTTT
CDR3: CASSTGQGAITGELFF

D: TRBD2
J: TRBJ2-7
size: .
V: TRBV30
DNA: TGTGCCTGGAGTCCCGGACTAGCGGGAGGGCCTGCTTATGAGCAGTACTTC
CDR3: CAWSPGLAGGPAYEQYF

D: TRBD2
J: TRBJ2-1
size: .
V: TRBV29-1
DNA: TGCAGCGTAGCGGGAGGTTTCGACAATGAGCAGTTCTTC
CDR3: CSVAGGFDNEQFF

D: TRBD2
J: TRBJ2-7
size: .
V: TRBV18
DNA: TGTGCCAGCTCACGTCCTAGCGGGAGCTACGAGCAGTACTTC
CDR3: CASSRPSGSYEQYF

D: .
J: TRBJ2-3
size: .
V: TRBV6-4
DNA: TGTGCCAGCAGCCCTGTGGGCGGGTCCAGCACAGATACGCAGTATTTT
CDR3: CASSPVGGSSTDTQYF

D: .
J: TRBJ2-7
size: .
V: TRBV10-3
DNA: TGTGCCATCTCCAACTCCTACGAGCAGTACTTC
CDR3: CAISNSYEQYF

D: .
J: TRBJ2-7
size: .
V: TRBV5-1
DNA: TGCGCCAGCAGCGCGGACAGACCCTACGAGCAGTACTTC
CDR3: CASSADRPYEQYF

D: .
J: TRBJ1-4
size: .
V: TRBV19
DNA: TGTGCCAGTAGTAGGGGACAAGAAAAACTGTTTTTT
CDR3: CASSRGQEKLFF

D: TRBD1
J: TRBJ1-1
size: .
V: TRBV10-3
DNA: TGTGCCATCAGTGTAAGGGGGCCGAACACTGAAGCTTTCTTT
CDR3: CAISVRGPNTEAFF

D: TRBD2
J: TRBJ2-7
size: .
V: TRBV11-2
DNA: TGTGCCAGCAGCTGGTTCCGTCCACTAGCGGGAGCGTTAAGCGAGCAGTACTTC
CDR3: CASSWFRPLAGALSEQYF

D: TRBD2
J: TRBJ2-1
size: .
V: TRBV7-8
DNA: TGTGCCAGCAGCCCACTAGCGGGACTGAGCAATGAGCAGTTCTTC
CDR3: CASSPLAGLSNEQFF

D: TRBD2
J: TRBJ2-3
size: .
V: TRBV28
DNA: TGTGCCAGCAGTACAGCTAGCGGTAGCACAGATACGCAGTATTTT
CDR3: CASSTASGSTDTQYF

D: TRBD1
J: TRBJ2-7
size: .
V: TRBV5-4
DNA: TGTGCCAGCAGCCTCGCTGGGTCGGGACAGGGGGTTTCCTACGAGCAGTACTTC
CDR3: CASSLAGSGQGVSYEQYF

D: .
J: TRBJ2-5
size: .
V: TRBV2
DNA: TGTGCCAGCCAGCTTAGGAGAGAGACCCAGTACTTC
CDR3: CASQLRRETQYF

D: TRBD1
J: TRBJ2-1
size: .
V: TRBV9
DNA: TGTGCCAGCAGCGTAGATACAGGGGGTTGGAATGAGCAGTTCTTC
CDR3: CASSVDTGGWNEQFF

D: TRBD2
J: TRBJ2-3
size: .
V: TRBV4-2
DNA: TGTGCCAGCAGCTATCTAGCGGGAGCGGGTAGGACAGATACGCAGTATTTT
CDR3: CASSYLAGAGRTDTQYF

D: .
J: TRBJ1-5
size: few
V: TRBV27
DNA: .
CDR3: CASSFLADNQPQHF

D: TRBD2
J: TRBJ2-1
size: .
V: TRBV29-1
DNA: TGCAGCGTCGGTGGGGGACTAGCGGGAGTGGGGGCCTACAATGAGCAGTTCTTC
CDR3: CSVGGGLAGVGAYNEQFF

D: TRBD2
J: TRBJ2-3
size: .
V: TRBV5-1
DNA: TGCGCCAGCAGCCCCCTGACTAGCGGGGGCACAGATACGCAGTATTTT
CDR3: CASSPLTSGGTDTQYF

D: TRBD1
J: TRBJ1-1
size: .
V: TRBV15
DNA: TGTGCCACCAGCAGAGATCGGGACAGGAACACTGAAGCTTTCTTT
CDR3: CATSRDRDRNTEAFF

D: .
J: TRBJ2-1
size: once
V: TRBV5-4
DNA: TGTGCCAGCAGCTTGCGCGGGATAGAAAATGAGCAGTTCTTC
CDR3: CASSLRGIENEQFF

D: .
J: TRBJ2-1
size: .
V: TRBV9
DNA: TGTGCCAGCAGCGTTGGCCTTTCAAAGAATGAGCAGTTCTTC
CDR3: CASSVGLSKNEQFF